The rows below give T cell receptor beta chains drawn from one sample of a study of Graves' ophthalmopathy and Graves' hyperthyroidism. TCRdb redid the calling of the multiplex PCR reads with MiXCR, one entry per CDR3 protein. Of about 620,000 distinct CDR3 sequences detected, about 20% appear once; the ten largest clones hold approximately 7%. The sequenced sample consisted of peripheral blood. Source of these receptors: a woman younger than 30 with stable Graves' hyperthyroidism. Some clones in this sample may be carry-over from other donors' samples. Both conserved end residues are part of each CDR3. The D gene is left open where the match is weak. Rows give clone size only sometimes, using once, few, many, or a class for an expanded clone.

DNA,CDR3,D,V,size,J
TGTGCCTGGAGTGTTTTAGGGGTGAACTATGGCTACACCTTC,CAWSVLGVNYGYTF,NA,TRBV30,many,TRBJ1-2
TGCAGCGTTGAATCGGGCGCTAACACCGGGGAGCTGTTTTTT,CSVESGANTGELFF,NA,TRBV29-1,many,TRBJ2-2
TGTGCCAGCATTCGAGCCGGGACAGGATACACCGGGGAGCTGTTTTTT,CASIRAGTGYTGELFF,TRBD1,TRBV12-3/TRBV12-4,NA,TRBJ2-2
TGTGCCAGCAGTTTATCTTACGGAACTGAAGCTTTCTTT,CASSLSYGTEAFF,NA,TRBV27,NA,TRBJ1-1
TGTGCCAGCAGCCGCCACCCGGGGAGGGGGGAGCTGTTTTTT,CASSRHPGRGELFF,NA,TRBV11-2,many,TRBJ2-2
TGTGCCAGCATTTCCCGAGACAGGGGGCGGTACGAGCAGTACTTC,CASISRDRGRYEQYF,TRBD1,TRBV6-5,NA,TRBJ2-7
TGTGCCAGCAGTTTGGGACCCTTGTCCGGCAAAAACATTCAGTACTTC,CASSLGPLSGKNIQYF,NA,TRBV28,few,TRBJ2-4
TGTGCCAGCAGCAAGACCCCCGGCGTGAACACTGAAGCTTTCTTT,CASSKTPGVNTEAFF,NA,TRBV7-3,many,TRBJ1-1
TGCAGCGTTGAAGGGTCCAGGGAGTACACTGAAGCTTTCTTT,CSVEGSREYTEAFF,NA,TRBV29-1,NA,TRBJ1-1
TGTGCCAGCAGCGTAGTACTGGGGCAAACCGGGGAGCTGTTTTTT,CASSVVLGQTGELFF,NA,TRBV11-2,many,TRBJ2-2
TGTGCTAGTGGTTTGGCTACTCAGGTACCCTCCTACGAGCAGTACTTC,CASGLATQVPSYEQYF,NA,TRBV12-5,NA,TRBJ2-7
TGTGCCAGCAGTTTAGCGACCGGGGACGGCTACCAAGAGACCCAGTACTTC,CASSLATGDGYQETQYF,NA,TRBV12-3/TRBV12-4,many,TRBJ2-5
TGTGCCAGCAGTCGGACTAGCGGGCACTTCTCCTACGAGCAGTACTTC,CASSRTSGHFSYEQYF,TRBD2,TRBV27,NA,TRBJ2-7
TGCAGTGCTAGCTATTTCGAACCGGACACCTACGAGCAGTACTTC,CSASYFEPDTYEQYF,NA,TRBV20-1,many,TRBJ2-7
TGTGCCAGTAGTATCCGGGGAGGAGTCAGCAATCAGCCCCAGCATTTT,CASSIRGGVSNQPQHF,NA,TRBV19,NA,TRBJ1-5
TGTGCCAGCAGTGTCAGCAGCCAAGAGACCCAGTACTTC,CASSVSSQETQYF,NA,TRBV7-3,many,TRBJ2-5
TGTGCCAGCAGGGGGGCAGAATCTAACTATGGCTACACCTTC,CASRGAESNYGYTF,NA,TRBV6-5,many,TRBJ1-2
TGCGCCAGCTGGTGGGGGTTTCCACGCGAGCAGTACTTC,CASWWGFPREQYF,NA,TRBV4-1,few,TRBJ2-7
TGTGCCAGCAGCTTGATGTGGACGGATAACACCGGGGAGCTGTTTTTT,CASSLMWTDNTGELFF,NA,TRBV5-4,few,TRBJ2-2
TGTGCCAGCAGCTTAAGTTCGGGTTTTGGGGGCACTGAAGCTTTCTTT,CASSLSSGFGGTEAFF,NA,TRBV11-1,few,TRBJ1-1
TGTGCCAGCAGTAGCCAAGGGGAACATGGCTACACCTTC,CASSSQGEHGYTF,NA,TRBV2,many,TRBJ1-2
TGTGCCAGCACTTGGTTTTACTCCTATAATTCACCCCTCCACTTT,CASTWFYSYNSPLHF,NA,TRBV2,many,TRBJ1-6
TGCGCCAGCAGCTCCACCGCTAGCGGGAACACCGGGGAGCTGTTTTTT,CASSSTASGNTGELFF,TRBD2,TRBV5-1,few,TRBJ2-2
TGTGCCAGCAGCCAAGTGACAACCCAAGAGACCCAGTACTTC,CASSQVTTQETQYF,NA,TRBV3-1,many,TRBJ2-5
TGTGCCAGCAGACACCTGCGGCCCTCGGAGCAGCCCCAGCATTTT,CASRHLRPSEQPQHF,NA,TRBV7-2,once,TRBJ1-5
TGCGCCAGTAGAGAGAATATCTACGAGCAGTACTTC,CASRENIYEQYF,NA,TRBV5-1,NA,TRBJ2-7
TGTGCCAGCAGTTTATGGCAGGGCTTCGAGACCCAGTACTTC,CASSLWQGFETQYF,NA,TRBV27,many,TRBJ2-5
TGTGCCAGCAAACTGGGAGATGGCTACACCTTC,CASKLGDGYTF,NA,TRBV6-1,many,TRBJ1-2
TGTGCCAGCACCCGGGACAGGGGGGTCCCCGGGGATCTGTTTTTT,CASTRDRGVPGDLFF,TRBD1,TRBV12-3/TRBV12-4,NA,TRBJ2-2
TGTGCCAGCATCTTATCGGGGGCGGGTAATTCACCCCTCCACTTT,CASILSGAGNSPLHF,NA,TRBV6-2/TRBV6-3,NA,TRBJ1-6
TGTGCCAGCAGCCAAGGATCGACAGCTAGCAATCAGCCCCAGCATTTT,CASSQGSTASNQPQHF,NA,TRBV3-1,few,TRBJ1-5
TGTGCCAGCAGTTCCACCGGGACAGCTTATTCTGGCTACACCTTC,CASSSTGTAYSGYTF,TRBD1,TRBV2,many,TRBJ1-2
TGTGCCAGTAGTATCCTGGGGGGCGGCACAACACCTGAAGCTTTCTTT,CASSILGGGTTPEAFF,NA,TRBV19,NA,TRBJ1-1
TGCAGCGTTGAAAGGGGGAGAGGGGCCGGGGAGCTGTTTTTT,CSVERGRGAGELFF,NA,TRBV29-1,NA,TRBJ2-2
TGTGCCAGCAGCCCGGACAACTATGGCTACACCTTC,CASSPDNYGYTF,NA,TRBV6-2/TRBV6-3,many,TRBJ1-2
TGTGCCAGCAGCCAAGACGGACGCGGCTACACCTTC,CASSQDGRGYTF,NA,TRBV4-2,many,TRBJ1-2
TGTGCCAGCAGTTCCAGGAGAGATGGCTATGGCTACACCTTC,CASSSRRDGYGYTF,NA,TRBV27,NA,TRBJ1-2
TGCGCCAGCAGCTTTAACTATCAAGAGACCCAGTACTTC,CASSFNYQETQYF,NA,TRBV5-1,many,TRBJ2-5
TGTGCCAGCAGTGATGTGGTCAATCAGCCCCAGCATTTT,CASSDVVNQPQHF,NA,TRBV2,NA,TRBJ1-5
TGTGCCAGTAGGCGGGAACCCACAGAAGAGACCCAGTACTTC,CASRREPTEETQYF,NA,TRBV19,many,TRBJ2-5
TGTGCCAGCAGCCGTAGGAGGGACCCCTACAATGAGCAGTTCTTC,CASSRRRDPYNEQFF,NA,TRBV11-1,few,TRBJ2-1
TGTGCCAGCAGCGTAGAAGACAGACTGGTTCAGTACTTC,CASSVEDRLVQYF,NA,TRBV9,few,TRBJ2-4
TGCAGTGCTAGAGATCGGCTGGGGTACGAGCAGTACTTC,CSARDRLGYEQYF,NA,TRBV20-1,NA,TRBJ2-7
TGCGCCAGCAGCATACAGGGATGGGATGGCTACACCTTC,CASSIQGWDGYTF,NA,TRBV5-1,many,TRBJ1-2
TGCAGTGCTAACGGACATCGCCCTGACGAGCAGTACTTC,CSANGHRPDEQYF,NA,TRBV20-1,many,TRBJ2-7
TGCAGTGCTAGAACAGGGGCCTCACCCCTCCACTTT,CSARTGASPLHF,TRBD1,TRBV20-1,many,TRBJ1-6